These 15 T cell receptor beta chains came from one sample sequenced in a study of cytomegalovirus exposure and HLA in healthy donors. PCR involved 60 Vbeta and 13 Jbeta primers. Data came from immunoSEQ multiplex PCR; TCRdb stores just in-frame clones and leaves some out. The repertoire holds over 150,000 clones, with about 80% as singletons. Sequencing was performed on PBMCs. The receptors were sampled from a woman aged 55-70 years in good health and CMV-seropositive.

This clone was found a few times. The chain couples TRBV2 to TRBJ2-3; D is possibly TRBD1 (5 bases). Germline CDR1 and CDR2: SNHLY and FYNNEI. The CDR3 covers 13 residues. Between the trimmed V and J ends, which lost 4 bases and 4 bases, there was a span of 9 bases. For the CDR3, the DNA is TGTGCCAGCAGTGGTGCCAGGGCAGATACGCAGTATTTT. Protein sequence: CASSGARADTQYF.

This clone is categorized as medium-sized (0.01 to 0.1%). The rearrangement uses TRBV9 and TRBJ1-1; TRBD1 agrees at 9 bases. J gave up 3 bases and V 4 bases, and 4 bases lay outside the gene matches. Per the germline V gene, CDR1 is SGDLS and CDR2 is YYNGEE. The CDR3 runs 14 residues. DNA for the CDR3: TGTGCCAGCAGCTCAGGGACAGGGTACACTGAAGCTTTCTTT. Translation: CASSSGTGYTEAFF.

The chain is built from TRBV15 and TRBJ2-7; D is undetermined. V gave up 0 bases and J gave up 2 bases, with 11 bases separating them. There are 15 residues in the CDR3. CDR1 and CDR2 from the germline V gene are LNHNV and YYDKDF (reference sequence). The CDR3 loop is CATSRDFAAPYEQYF. DNA for the CDR3: TGTGCCACCAGCAGAGATTTCGCGGCTCCCTACGAGCAGTACTTC. The entire variable domain, with the rest obtained from reference TRBV15 and TRBJ2-7, is as follows: DAMVIQNPRYQVTQFGKPVTLSCSQTLNHNVMYWYQQKSSQAPKLLFHYYDKDFNNEADTPDNFQSRRPNTSFCFLDIRSPGLGDTAMYLCATSRDFAAPYEQYFGPGTRLTVT.

This clone was counted only a few times. The chain joins TRBV7-3 to TRBJ2-1; TRBD2 agrees at 8 bases. There are 16 residues in the CDR3. Germline V gene sequence: CDR1 SGHTA, CDR2 FQGTGA. J lost 2 bases, V lost 1 base, and 4 bases had no gene match. CDR3 residues: CASSLRPGGAYNEQFF. The CDR3 DNA reads as TGTGCCAGCAGCTTAAGACCGGGGGGGGCCTACAATGAGCAGTTCTTC.

The chain is built from TRBV7-2 and TRBJ2-7; perhaps TRBD2 as D (5 bases). The CDR3 spans 13 residues. Trimming removed 2 bases from V and 7 bases from J, with 12 bases in between. CDR1 is SGHTA, CDR2 FQGNSA, per germline. The CDR3 DNA follows: TGTGCCAGCAGCTTACCCCCCTGGAGGGAGCAGTACTTC. Translating it yields CASSLPPWREQYF.

The chain has TRBV5-6 and TRBJ2-7; D may be TRBD2 (5 bases). Germline V gene lookup returns CDR1 SGHDT and CDR2 YYEEEE. The CDR3 loop spans 17 amino acids. V lost 5 bases and J lost 2, with 23 bases in between. The CDR3 sequence is CASSSRTLAGRPYEQYF. The CDR3 DNA is TGTGCCAGCAGTTCTCGGACTCTTGCCGGGCGGCCCTACGAGCAGTACTTC.

This clone was seen a single time. The chain employs TRBV5-5 and TRBJ2-1, with TRBD2 as a possible D gene (6 bases). The germline V and J ends were trimmed by 4 bases and 10 bases, with 15 bases remaining between them. The CDR3 consists of 13 residues. Germline V gene lookup returns CDR1 SGHKS and CDR2 YYEKEE (reference sequence). CDR3 in amino acids: CASSTEWAGEQFF. In DNA form, the CDR3 reads TGTGCCAGCAGCACGGAATGGGCGGGGGAGCAGTTCTTC.

V gene TRBV5-1 combines with J gene TRBJ2-5, with 7 bases fitting TRBD1. With V trimmed by 4 bases and J by 3 bases, 9 bases remained unmatched. Germline values: CDR1 SGHRS, CDR2 YFSETQ. This CDR3 has 15 amino acids. The DNA of the CDR3 is TGCGCCAGCAGCGCGGACCCGGGACAGAAAGAGACCCAGTACTTC. Translation: CASSADPGQKETQYF. The whole variable domain, filled in from reference TRBV5-1 and TRBJ2-5, reads KAGVTQTPRYLIKTRGQQVTLSCSPISGHRSVSWYQQTPGQGLQFLFEYFSETQRNKGNFPGRFSGRQFSNSRSEMNVSTLELGDSALYLCASSADPGQKETQYFGPGTRLLVL.

The V and J genes are TRBV5-6 and TRBJ2-5; TRBD2 matches 12 bases. The length of the CDR3 is 15 residues. V lost 4 bases, J lost 5 bases, and 6 bases stayed unmatched. Looked up from germline, CDR1 is SGHDT and CDR2 is YYEEEE. CDR3 protein: CASSPTSGSYETQYF. CDR3 nucleotides: TGTGCCAGCAGCCCGACTAGCGGGAGTTACGAGACCCAGTACTTC.

The V gene is TRBV7-2, the J gene TRBJ2-7; 10 nucleotides agree with TRBD1. With 3 bases clipped from V and 3 bases from J, the junction kept 2 bases outside the gene matches. Germline CDR1 and CDR2: SGHTA and FQGNSA. CDR3 length: 14 residues. The chain's CDR3 is CASSLDRGVYEQYF. Written as DNA, the CDR3 is TGTGCCAGCAGCTTGGACAGGGGGGTCTACGAGCAGTACTTC.

The chain recombines TRBV11-2 with TRBJ2-3; D remains unclear. CDR3 length: 11 residues. The germline V gene encodes CDR1 SGHAT and CDR2 FQNNGV. V shed 4 bases and J shed 6 bases, with 5 bases lying between them. The CDR3 reads CASSSRDTQYF. Written as DNA, the CDR3 is TGTGCCAGCAGCTCCAGGGATACGCAGTATTTT.

The chain has TRBV12-5 and TRBJ1-1; D gene ambiguous. From germline, CDR1 is LGHNT and CDR2 FRNRAP. The V end was cut by 5 bases, the J end by 6 bases, with 10 bases between. There are 12 residues in the CDR3. In DNA form, the CDR3 reads TGTGCTAGTGGTAGGCAGGCAGCTGAAGCTTTCTTT. It is translated as CASGRQAAEAFF. Full variable domain (missing parts from reference TRBV12-5 and TRBJ1-1): DARVTQTPRHKVTEMGQEVTMRCQPILGHNTVFWYRQTMMQGLELLAYFRNRAPLDDSGMPKDRFSAEMPDATLATLKIQPSEPRDSAVYFCASGRQAAEAFFGQGTRLTVV.

This chain uses TRBV5-6 with TRBJ2-1, with 14 nucleotides matching TRBD2. The germline V gene encodes CDR1 SGHDT and CDR2 YYEEEE. The V gene end was trimmed by 3 bases and the J gene end by 6 bases; junction bases not matched to a gene: 2. The CDR3 spans 15 residues. The CDR3 is CASSYGTSGGNEQFF. DNA of the CDR3: TGTGCCAGCAGCTATGGGACTAGCGGGGGCAATGAGCAGTTCTTC.

The chain recombines TRBV5-1 with TRBJ1-6; TRBD1 aligns across 7 bases. The germline gives CDR1 SGHRS, CDR2 YFSETQ. The CDR3 length is 18 residues. V lost 0 bases to trimming and J lost 0 bases; unmatched junction nucleotides: 6. The chain's CDR3 is CASSLAGTASSYNSPLHF. DNA for the CDR3: TGCGCCAGCAGCTTGGCCGGGACAGCGAGCTCCTATAATTCACCCCTCCACTTT.

The chain combines TRBV15 with TRBJ2-7; no clear D gene. There are 15 residues in the CDR3. The V and J ends lost 0 bases and 3 bases respectively, with 12 bases between them. The germline CDR1 and CDR2 sequences are LNHNV and YYDKDF (reference sequence). The CDR3 nucleotides read TGTGCCACCAGCAGAGATTATAGTCAAGTCTACGAGCAGTACTTC. Its translation is CATSRDYSQVYEQYF.